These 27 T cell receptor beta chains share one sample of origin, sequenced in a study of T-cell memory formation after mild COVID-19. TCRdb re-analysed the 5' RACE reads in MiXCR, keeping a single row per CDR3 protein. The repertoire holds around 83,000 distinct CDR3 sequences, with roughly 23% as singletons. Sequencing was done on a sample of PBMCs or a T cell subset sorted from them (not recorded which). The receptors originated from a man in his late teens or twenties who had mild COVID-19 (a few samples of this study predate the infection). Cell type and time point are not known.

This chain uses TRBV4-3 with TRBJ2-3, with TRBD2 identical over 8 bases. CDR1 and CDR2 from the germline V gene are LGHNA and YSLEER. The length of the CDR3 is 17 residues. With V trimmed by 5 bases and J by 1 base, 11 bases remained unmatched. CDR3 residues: CASSGRRAGDGTDTQYF. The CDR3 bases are TGCGCCAGCAGCGGACGACGAGCGGGGGACGGCACAGATACGCAGTATTTT.

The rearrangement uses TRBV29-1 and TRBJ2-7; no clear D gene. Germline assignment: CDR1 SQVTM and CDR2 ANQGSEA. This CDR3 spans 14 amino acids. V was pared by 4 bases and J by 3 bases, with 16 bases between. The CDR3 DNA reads TGCAGCGTTGTAGCCTTGTCCCAAATCTACGAGCAGTACTTC. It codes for CSVVALSQIYEQYF.

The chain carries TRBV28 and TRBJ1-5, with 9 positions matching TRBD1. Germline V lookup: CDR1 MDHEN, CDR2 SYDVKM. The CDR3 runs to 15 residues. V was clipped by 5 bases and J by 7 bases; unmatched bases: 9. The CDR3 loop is CASSVSGQGLQPQHF. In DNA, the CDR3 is TGTGCCAGCAGTGTTTCTGGACAGGGGTTACAGCCCCAGCATTTT.

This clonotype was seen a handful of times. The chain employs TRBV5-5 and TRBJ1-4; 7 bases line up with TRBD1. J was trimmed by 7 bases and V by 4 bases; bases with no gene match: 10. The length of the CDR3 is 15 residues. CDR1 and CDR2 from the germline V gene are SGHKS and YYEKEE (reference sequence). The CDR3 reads CASSPRQGPSEKLFF. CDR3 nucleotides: TGTGCCAGCAGCCCCAGACAGGGCCCTTCTGAAAAACTGTTTTTT.

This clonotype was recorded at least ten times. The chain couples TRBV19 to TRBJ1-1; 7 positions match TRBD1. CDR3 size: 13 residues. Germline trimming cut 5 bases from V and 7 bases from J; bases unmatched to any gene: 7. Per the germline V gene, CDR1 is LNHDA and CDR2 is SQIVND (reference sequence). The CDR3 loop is CASSAGGGGEAFF. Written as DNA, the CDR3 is TGTGCCAGTAGTGCAGGGGGAGGCGGTGAAGCTTTCTTT.

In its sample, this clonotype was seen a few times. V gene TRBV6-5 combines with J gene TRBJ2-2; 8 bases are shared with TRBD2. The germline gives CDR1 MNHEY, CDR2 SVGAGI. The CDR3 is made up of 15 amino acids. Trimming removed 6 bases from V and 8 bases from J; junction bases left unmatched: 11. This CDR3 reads CASSAQRGGIGELFF. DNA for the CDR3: TGTGCCAGCAGCGCCCAACGGGGGGGCATAGGGGAGCTGTTTTTT.

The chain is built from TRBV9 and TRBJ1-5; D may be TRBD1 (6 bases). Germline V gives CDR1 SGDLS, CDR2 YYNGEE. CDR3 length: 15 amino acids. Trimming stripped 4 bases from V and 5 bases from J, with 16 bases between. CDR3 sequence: CASSFGAGTYQPQHF. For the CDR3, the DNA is TGTGCCAGCAGCTTTGGGGCCGGGACATATCAGCCCCAGCATTTT.

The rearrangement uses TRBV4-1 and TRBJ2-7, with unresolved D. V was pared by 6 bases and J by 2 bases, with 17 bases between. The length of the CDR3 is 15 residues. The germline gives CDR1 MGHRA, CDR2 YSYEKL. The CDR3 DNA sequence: TGCGCCAGCAGTCAGCTACTGGACCCGACCTACGAGCAGTACGTC. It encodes CASSQLLDPTYEQYV.

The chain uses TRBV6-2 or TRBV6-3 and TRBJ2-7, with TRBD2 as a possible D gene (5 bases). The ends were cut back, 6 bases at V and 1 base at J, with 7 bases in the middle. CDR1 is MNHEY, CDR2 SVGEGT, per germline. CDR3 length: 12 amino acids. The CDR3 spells CASRRTSYEQYF. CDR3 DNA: TGTGCCAGCAGGCGGACTTCCTACGAGCAGTACTTC.

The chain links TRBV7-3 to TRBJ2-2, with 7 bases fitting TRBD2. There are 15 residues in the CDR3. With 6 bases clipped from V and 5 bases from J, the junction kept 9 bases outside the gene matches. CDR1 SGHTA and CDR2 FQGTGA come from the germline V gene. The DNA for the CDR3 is TGTGCCAGCAGTATGGGACTACCCGCGACCGGGGAGCTGTTTTTT. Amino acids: CASSMGLPATGELFF.

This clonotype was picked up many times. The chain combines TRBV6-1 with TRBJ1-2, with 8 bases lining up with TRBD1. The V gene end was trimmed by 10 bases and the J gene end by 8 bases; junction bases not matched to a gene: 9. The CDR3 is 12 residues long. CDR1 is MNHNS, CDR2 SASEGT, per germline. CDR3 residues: CATDGQGRGYTF. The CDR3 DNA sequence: TGTGCCACGGACGGACAGGGTCGGGGCTACACCTTC.

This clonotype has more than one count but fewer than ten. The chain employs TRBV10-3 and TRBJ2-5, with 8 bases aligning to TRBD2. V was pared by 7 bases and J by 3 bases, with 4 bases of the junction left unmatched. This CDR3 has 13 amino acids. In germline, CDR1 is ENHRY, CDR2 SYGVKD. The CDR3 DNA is TGTGCCATCACCTCGGGGGGGGAAGAGACCCAGTACTTC. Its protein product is CAITSGGEETQYF.

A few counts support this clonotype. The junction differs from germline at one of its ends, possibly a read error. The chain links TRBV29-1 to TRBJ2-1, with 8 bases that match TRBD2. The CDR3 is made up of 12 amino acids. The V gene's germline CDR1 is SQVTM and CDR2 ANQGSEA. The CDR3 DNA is TGCAGCGTGGCTGGACTAGCCCGGGGTACCCTCTTC. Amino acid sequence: CSVAGLARGTLF.

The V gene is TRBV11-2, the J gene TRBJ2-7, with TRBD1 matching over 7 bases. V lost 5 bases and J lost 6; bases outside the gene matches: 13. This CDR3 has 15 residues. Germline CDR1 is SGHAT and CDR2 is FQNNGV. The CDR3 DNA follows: TGTGCCAGCAGCCCCAGACAGGGAGCCAGGGTCGAGCAGTACTTC. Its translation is CASSPRQGARVEQYF.

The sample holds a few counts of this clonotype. The CDR3 DNA reads TGTGCCAGCAGTTTGACACAGGGGTGGACCAGAGAACTGTTTTTT. Its translation is CASSLTQGWTRELFF. This chain uses TRBV7-6 with TRBJ1-4, with 7 bases that match TRBD1. This CDR3 comprises 15 residues. The junction had 16 bases not matched to a gene; V was cut back by 6 bases and J by 12 bases. The germline V gene encodes CDR1 SGHVS and CDR2 FNYEAQ.

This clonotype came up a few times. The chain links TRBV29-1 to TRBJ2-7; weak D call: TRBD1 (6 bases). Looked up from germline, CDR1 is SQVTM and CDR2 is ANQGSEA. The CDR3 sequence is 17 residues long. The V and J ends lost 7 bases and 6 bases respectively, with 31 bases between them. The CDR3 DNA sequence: TGCAGCGCCTCTGGGGCAGGGGCTCCGAGAGCTACTATCGAGCAGTACTTC. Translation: CSASGAGAPRATIEQYF.

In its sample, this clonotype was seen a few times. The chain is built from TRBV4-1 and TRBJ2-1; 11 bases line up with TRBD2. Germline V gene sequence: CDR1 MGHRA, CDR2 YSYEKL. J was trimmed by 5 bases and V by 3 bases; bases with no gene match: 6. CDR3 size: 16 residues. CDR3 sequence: CASSHLLAGAHNEQFF. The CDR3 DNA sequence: TGCGCCAGCAGCCATTTACTAGCGGGGGCCCACAATGAGCAGTTCTTC.

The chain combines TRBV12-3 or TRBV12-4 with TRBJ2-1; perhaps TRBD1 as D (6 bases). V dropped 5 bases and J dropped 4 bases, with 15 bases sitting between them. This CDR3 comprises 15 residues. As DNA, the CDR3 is TGTGCCAGCAGTCACTCGGGACAACCTTACAATGAGCAGTTCTTC. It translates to CASSHSGQPYNEQFF.

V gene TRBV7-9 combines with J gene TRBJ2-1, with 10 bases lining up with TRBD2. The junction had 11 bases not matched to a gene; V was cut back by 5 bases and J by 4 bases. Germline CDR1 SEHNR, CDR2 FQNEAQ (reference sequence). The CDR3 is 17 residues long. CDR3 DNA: TGTGCCAGCAGCAACTCACGGACTAGCGGAAATTACAATGAGCAGTTCTTC. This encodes CASSNSRTSGNYNEQFF.

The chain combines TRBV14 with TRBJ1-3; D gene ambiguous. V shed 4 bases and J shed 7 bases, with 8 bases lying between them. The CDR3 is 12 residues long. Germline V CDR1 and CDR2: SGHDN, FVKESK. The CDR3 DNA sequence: TGTGCCAGCAGCCCCGCGGGGAACACCATATATTTT. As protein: CASSPAGNTIYF. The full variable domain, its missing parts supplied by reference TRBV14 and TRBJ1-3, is EAGVTQFPSHSVIEKGQTVTLRCDPISGHDNLYWYRRVMGKEIKFLLHFVKESKQDESGMPNNRFLAERTGGTYSTLKVQPAELEDSGVYFCASSPAGNTIYFGEGSWLTVV.

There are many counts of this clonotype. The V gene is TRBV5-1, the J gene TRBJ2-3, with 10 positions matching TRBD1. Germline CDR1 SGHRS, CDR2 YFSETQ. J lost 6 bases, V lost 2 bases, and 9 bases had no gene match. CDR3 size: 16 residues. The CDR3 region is CASSFDPGTGADTQYF. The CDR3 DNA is TGCGCCAGCAGCTTCGATCCCGGGACAGGGGCGGATACGCAGTATTTT.

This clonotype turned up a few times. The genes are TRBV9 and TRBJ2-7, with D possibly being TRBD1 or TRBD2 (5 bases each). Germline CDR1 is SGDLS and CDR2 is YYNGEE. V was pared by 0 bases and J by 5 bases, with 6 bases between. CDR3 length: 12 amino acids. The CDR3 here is CASSVGGNEQYF. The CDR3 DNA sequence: TGTGCCAGCAGCGTAGGGGGGAACGAGCAGTACTTC. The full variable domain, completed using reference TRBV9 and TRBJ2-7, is DSGVTQTPKHLITATGQRVTLRCSPRSGDLSVYWYQQSLDQGLQFLIQYYNGEERAKGNILERFSAQQFPDLHSELNLSSLELGDSALYFCASSVGGNEQYFGPGTRLTVT.

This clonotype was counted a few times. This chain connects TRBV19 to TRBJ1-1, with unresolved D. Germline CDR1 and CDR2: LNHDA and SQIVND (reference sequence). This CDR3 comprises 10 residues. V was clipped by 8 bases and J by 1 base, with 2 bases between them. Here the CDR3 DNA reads TGTGCCAGTGGGAACACTGAAGCTTTCTTT. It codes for CASGNTEAFF. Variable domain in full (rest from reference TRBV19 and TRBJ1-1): DGGITQSPKYLFRKEGQNVTLSCEQNLNHDAMYWYRQDPGQGLRLIYYSQIVNDFQKGDIAEGYSVSREKKESFPLTVTSAQKNPTAFYLCASGNTEAFFGQGTRLTVV.

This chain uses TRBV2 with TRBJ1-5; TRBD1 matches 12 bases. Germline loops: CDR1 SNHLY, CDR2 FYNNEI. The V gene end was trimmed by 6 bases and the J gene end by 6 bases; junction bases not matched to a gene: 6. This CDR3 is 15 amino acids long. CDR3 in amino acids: CASSPGDRGRQPQHF. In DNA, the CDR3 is TGTGCCAGCAGCCCCGGGGACAGGGGGCGTCAGCCCCAGCATTTT.

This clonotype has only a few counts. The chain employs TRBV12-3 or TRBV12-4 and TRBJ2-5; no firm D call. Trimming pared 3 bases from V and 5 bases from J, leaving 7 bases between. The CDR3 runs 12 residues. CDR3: CASSLLAETQYF. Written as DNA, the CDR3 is TGTGCCAGCAGTTTGCTCGCGGAGACCCAGTACTTC.

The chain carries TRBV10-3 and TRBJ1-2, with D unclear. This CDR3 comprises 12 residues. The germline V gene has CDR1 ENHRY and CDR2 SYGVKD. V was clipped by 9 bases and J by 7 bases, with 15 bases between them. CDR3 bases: TGTGCCATGTTCAGCCAGAGTCGTGGCTACACCTTC. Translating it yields CAMFSQSRGYTF.

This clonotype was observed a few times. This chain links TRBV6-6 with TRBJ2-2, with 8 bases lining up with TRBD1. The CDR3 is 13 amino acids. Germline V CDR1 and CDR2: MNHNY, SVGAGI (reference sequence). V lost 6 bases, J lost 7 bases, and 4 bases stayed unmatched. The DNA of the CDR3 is TGTGCCAGCAGAGGACAGGGCCTCGGGGAGCTGTTTTTT. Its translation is CASRGQGLGELFF.